This T cell receptor (beta chain) was sequenced for a study of a mutant IDH1 vaccine in newly diagnosed glioma. V lost 5 bases to trimming and J lost 10 bases; unmatched junction nucleotides: 5. The CDR3 runs to 14 residues. Germline assignment: CDR1 LNHDA and CDR2 SQIVND (reference sequence). Assay: immunoSEQ multiplex PCR; the TCRdb copy retains only in-frame clones and omits some. The data hold approximately 70,000 clones, with 79% observed a single time. Indicated time point: baseline, week 1 (first vaccination visit). Specified treatment: pre-vaccination baseline after standard-of-care therapy. The genes are TRBV19 and TRBJ1-6; 10 nucleotides line up with TRBD1. The sequences come from PBMCs, collected from a glioma patient treated with radiotherapy, temozolomide or both. This TCR came from a man in his fifties or sixties with glioma. The CDR3 DNA is TGTGCCAGTAGTGGGACAGGGGATTACTCACCCCTCCACTTT. As protein: CASSGTGDYSPLHF. Full variable domain (missing parts from reference TRBV19 and TRBJ1-6): DGGITQSPKYLFRKEGQNVTLSCEQNLNHDAMYWYRQDPGQGLRLIYYSQIVNDFQKGDIAEGYSVSREKKESFPLTVTSAQKNPTAFYLCASSGTGDYSPLHFGNGTRLTVT.